This entry lists 3 T cell receptor beta chains sequenced from one sample in a study of response to subunit inactivated influenza vaccine. One entry per CDR3 protein results from TCRdb running MiXCR on the RT-PCR reads. Of about 520,000 distinct CDR3 sequences listed, approximately 7.8% are singletons. The material sequenced was PBMCs from blood, taken less than 30 months after vaccination. The receptor source for this set is a man between 50 and 70 years old who received an inactivated influenza vaccine.

The V and J genes are TRBV19 and TRBJ2-5; a weak D match, TRBD2 (5 bases). Germline V gene lookup returns CDR1 LNHDA and CDR2 SQIVND (reference sequence). This CDR3 comprises 15 residues. Trimming stripped 4 bases from V and 5 bases from J, with 17 bases between. The CDR3, as DNA: TGTGCCAGTAGTAGACCGGGATATCCTGCGGAGACCCAGTACTTC. Amino acids: CASSRPGYPAETQYF.

The chain recombines TRBV7-2 with TRBJ2-1; 7 nucleotides line up with TRBD2. The germline V gene encodes CDR1 SGHTA and CDR2 FQGNSA. The CDR3 totals 16 residues. The junction had 6 bases not matched to a gene; V was cut back by 4 bases and J by 0 bases. The CDR3 region is CASSSLAISSYNEQFF. In DNA, the CDR3 is TGTGCCAGCAGCTCACTAGCGATTAGCTCCTACAATGAGCAGTTCTTC.

This clonotype occurred a few times. In nucleotides, the CDR3 is TGTGCCACCAGTGACACCTACAGGGGACAAGAGACCCAGTACTTC. It specifies CATSDTYRGQETQYF. The chain employs TRBV24-1 and TRBJ2-5; 7 nucleotides line up with TRBD1. The germline CDR1 and CDR2 sequences are KGHDR and SFDVKD. The CDR3 spans 15 residues. After removal of 4 bases from V and 2 bases from J, the junction contained 6 bases not matched to a gene.